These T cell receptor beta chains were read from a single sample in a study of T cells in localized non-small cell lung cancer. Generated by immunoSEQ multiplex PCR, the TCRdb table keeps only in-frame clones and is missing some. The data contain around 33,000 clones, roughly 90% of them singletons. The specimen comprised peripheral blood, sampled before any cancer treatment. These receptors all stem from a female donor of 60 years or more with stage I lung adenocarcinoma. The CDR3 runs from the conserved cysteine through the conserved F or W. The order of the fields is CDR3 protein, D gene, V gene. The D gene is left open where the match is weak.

CDR3: CASSFWPTNSYEQYF
D: -
V: TRBV7-9

CDR3: CASSSGGGYEQYF
D: TRBD2
V: TRBV7-7

CDR3: CASNRQGEAAFF
D: TRBD1
V: TRBV4-2

CDR3: CASSSPGLGKETQYF
D: TRBD2
V: TRBV19

CDR3: CASRLARALSGNTIYF
D: -
V: TRBV28

CDR3: CASSQAGQAYEQYF
D: TRBD1
V: TRBV5-1

CDR3: CASRLRDRGSNQPQHF
D: TRBD1
V: TRBV6-6

CDR3: CASSLRGGGEQFF
D: TRBD2
V: TRBV7-9

CDR3: CASSLHRGLNSPLHF
D: -
V: TRBV21-1

CDR3: CASKSQDGYTF
D: -
V: TRBV19

CDR3: CASSLRTGTGGGTEAFF
D: TRBD1
V: TRBV5-1